The clone carrying this T cell receptor (beta chain) was seen a handful of times. This record belongs to a study of T-cell reconstitution after alpha-beta-depleted transplantation in children. Losses at the gene ends were 6 bases for V and 2 bases for J; bases not matched to a gene: 6. The CDR3 totals 14 residues. Germline V gene data show CDR1 as MNHNS and CDR2 as SASEGT. Preparing the TCRbeta library involved the use of unique molecular identifiers. A single record per CDR3 protein comes from TCRdb applying MiXCR to the PCR reads. Of a few hundred thousand distinct CDR3 sequences in the sample, more than 8% were seen once.

The chain carries TRBV6-1 and TRBJ1-1; 7 bases are a match to TRBD1. The sequence was obtained from a human donor who donated a stem cell graft to a child with SCID. The source material was PBMCs from the stem cell graft donor, sampled from the stem cell graft. The CDR3 DNA follows: TGTGCCAGCAGGGTGGGGACAGCCAACACTGAAGCTTTCTTT. Amino acid sequence: CASRVGTANTEAFF.